These T cell receptor beta chains were read from a single sample in a study of cytomegalovirus exposure and HLA in healthy donors. Assay: immunoSEQ multiplex PCR; the TCRdb copy retains only in-frame clones and omits some. The table shows about 200,000 clones, with 82% occurring only once. The sequenced sample consisted of PBMCs. The source of these receptors is a woman in her 40s in good health and CMV-seronegative. Each CDR3 is given with its conserved first and last residue. The D gene is left open where the match is weak. A clone size is listed for some rows: how often the clone was seen (once, few, many), or a class if it is expanded.

TRBV2	NA	NA	TRBJ2-3	CASTGQSDTQYF	TGTGCCAGCACAGGCCAATCAGATACGCAGTATTTT
TRBV5-4	NA	once	TRBJ2-5	CASTTSRGFVQETQYF	TGTGCCAGCACCACCTCGAGGGGGTTTGTCCAAGAGACCCAGTACTTC
TRBV28	TRBD1	NA	TRBJ2-1	CASSTYTGTGIYNEQFF	TGTGCCAGCAGTACATATACCGGGACAGGGATCTACAATGAGCAGTTCTTC
TRBV5-1	TRBD1	NA	TRBJ2-1	CASSPGQGGYNEQFF	TGCGCCAGCAGCCCGGGACAGGGGGGATACAATGAGCAGTTCTTC
TRBV28	TRBD2	NA	TRBJ2-1	CASSRTSGLYNEQFF	TGTGCCAGCAGCCGGACTAGCGGGCTATACAATGAGCAGTTCTTC
TRBV19	TRBD2	NA	TRBJ2-3	CASSLRIAGGLTDTQYF	TGTGCCAGTAGCTTGAGGATAGCGGGAGGCCTCACAGATACGCAGTATTTT
TRBV28	NA	NA	TRBJ2-7	CASSFGSGYEQYF	TGTGCCAGCAGTTTTGGTAGCGGCTACGAGCAGTACTTC
TRBV29-1	TRBD2	NA	TRBJ2-7	CSVEGRASGYYGQYF	TGCAGCGTTGAGGGTCGGGCTAGCGGATACTACGGGCAGTACTTC
TRBV2	NA	NA	TRBJ2-7	CASSGPTYEQYF	TGTGCCAGCAGTGGCCCTACCTACGAGCAGTACTTC
TRBV5-4	TRBD1	NA	TRBJ2-1	CATTNPWDRGDEQFF	TGTGCCACCACGAACCCTTGGGACAGGGGCGATGAGCAGTTCTTC
TRBV7-9	NA	once	TRBJ1-1	CASRRAGAEAEAFF	TGTGCCAGCAGGCGAGCGGGGGCCGAGGCTGAAGCTTTCTTT
TRBV7-8	TRBD1	NA	TRBJ2-3	CASSLGSGTVGTDTQYF	TGTGCCAGCAGCTTGGGGTCCGGGACAGTCGGCACAGATACGCAGTATTTT
TRBV12-1	NA	NA	TRBJ2-5	CASSCPGLAGVEQETQYF	TGTGCCAGCAGCTGTCCGGGACTAGCGGGAGTCGAGCAAGAGACCCAGTACTTC
TRBV6-1	TRBD1	few	TRBJ1-5	CASSEGIQGAEQPQHF	TGTGCCAGCAGTGAAGGAATACAGGGGGCTGAACAGCCCCAGCATTTT
TRBV5-1	TRBD2	NA	TRBJ2-1	CASSLKTSAYNEQFF	TGCGCCAGCAGCTTAAAGACTAGCGCCTACAATGAGCAGTTCTTC
TRBV28	NA	NA	TRBJ1-2	CASSFFRGGVNYGYTF	TGTGCCAGCAGTTTTTTCCGAGGTGGAGTTAACTATGGCTACACCTTC
TRBV7-6	NA	few	TRBJ2-1	CASSQDLHNEQFF	TGTGCCAGCAGCCAAGACTTGCACAATGAGCAGTTCTTC
TRBV7-9	NA	medium-sized	TRBJ1-2	CASSPIGAGQGIYGYTF	TGTGCCAGCAGCCCTATCGGGGCGGGGCAGGGAATCTATGGCTACACCTTC
TRBV11-2	TRBD2	once	TRBJ2-3	CASSLVAGGTDTQYF	TGTGCCAGCAGCTTAGTTGCGGGAGGGACAGATACGCAGTATTTT
TRBV6-6	NA	NA	TRBJ2-5	CASSPSETQYF	TGTGCCAGCAGCCCCAGTGAGACCCAGTACTTC
TRBV11-2	NA	NA	TRBJ1-5	CASSLTGSGQPQHF	TGTGCCAGCAGCTTAACGGGGTCGGGGCAGCCCCAGCATTTT
TRBV6-6	NA	once	TRBJ1-5	CASSSEGRGNQPQHF	TGTGCCAGCAGCTCGGAGGGAAGGGGCAATCAGCCCCAGCATTTT
TRBV27	TRBD2	few	TRBJ2-7	CASGTLISGRRNEQYF	TGTGCCAGCGGGACCCTCATTAGCGGGAGAAGAAACGAGCAGTACTTC
TRBV27	NA	NA	TRBJ2-3	CASSPWEGREFHTQYF	TGTGCCAGCAGCCCCTGGGAAGGGAGAGAATTCCATACGCAGTATTTT
TRBV19	TRBD2	few	TRBJ2-2	CASTPSGSGTGELFF	TGTGCCAGTACCCCTAGCGGGAGTGGTACCGGGGAGCTGTTTTTT
TRBV4-1	NA	NA	TRBJ2-2	CASSQDSTELVRPTGELFF	TGCGCCAGCAGCCAGGACTCCACCGAACTAGTCCGGCCAACCGGGGAGCTGTTTTTT
TRBV7-9	NA	NA	TRBJ1-1	CASSLTRGNTEAFF	TGTGCCAGCAGCTTAACAAGGGGGAACACTGAAGCTTTCTTT
TRBV4-1	NA	NA	TRBJ1-3	CASSLQRSRRGNTIYF	TGCGCCAGCAGCCTACAGAGAAGTAGACGTGGAAACACCATATATTTT
TRBV7-8	TRBD1	NA	TRBJ2-7	CASSSDGTGAYEQYF	TGTGCCAGCAGCTCAGACGGGACAGGAGCGTACGAGCAGTACTTC
TRBV7-7	NA	NA	TRBJ2-7	CASSAQQGAEQYF	TGTGCCAGCAGCGCACAACAGGGCGCGGAGCAGTACTTC
TRBV30	NA	NA	TRBJ2-7	CAWSVGGPYEQYF	TGTGCCTGGAGTGTGGGGGGGCCCTACGAGCAGTACTTC
TRBV19	NA	NA	TRBJ1-6	CASSYGGYNSPLHF	TGTGCCAGTAGTTACGGGGGTTATAATTCACCCCTCCACTTT
TRBV20-1	NA	NA	TRBJ2-3	CSASRGDTQYF	TGCAGTGCTAGTAGGGGAGATACGCAGTATTTT
TRBV10-1	NA	few	TRBJ2-2	CASSQDLHTGELFF	TGCGCCAGCAGTCAAGACTTACACACCGGGGAGCTGTTTTTT
TRBV27	NA	NA	TRBJ1-4	CASSLLAGAYGEKLFF	TGTGCCAGCAGTTTATTGGCAGGGGCGTATGGAGAAAAACTGTTTTTT
TRBV7-2	NA	NA	TRBJ2-7	CASSTQTGPWGQYF	TGTGCCAGCAGCACCCAGACAGGCCCCTGGGGGCAGTACTTC
TRBV27	NA	NA	TRBJ2-3	CASSFLSDTQYF	TGTGCCAGCAGTTTTCTGTCAGATACGCAGTATTTT
TRBV2	NA	NA	TRBJ1-2	CASSEGIQVNYGYTF	TGTGCCAGCAGTGAAGGCATACAGGTTAACTATGGCTACACCTTC
TRBV5-1	NA	NA	TRBJ2-7	CASRWTTSSYEQYF	TGCGCCAGCAGGTGGACTACCAGCTCCTACGAGCAGTACTTC
TRBV4-1	TRBD2	NA	TRBJ2-7	CASSLRIGPAGNEQYF	TGCGCCAGCAGCCTGCGGATAGGGCCAGCGGGAAACGAGCAGTACTTC
TRBV27	NA	few	TRBJ1-1	CASSFYSETEAFF	TGTGCCAGCAGTTTTTACAGTGAAACTGAAGCTTTCTTT
TRBV21-1	NA	NA	TRBJ2-7	CASSRRRVLYEQYF	TGTGCCAGCAGCCGGCGGAGGGTACTCTACGAGCAGTACTTC
TRBV2	NA	NA	TRBJ2-5	CASGGRTGTETQYF	TGTGCCAGCGGGGGGCGGACAGGAACGGAGACCCAGTACTTC
TRBV7-2	NA	NA	TRBJ2-2	CASSLLITGELFF	TGTGCCAGCAGCCTACTGATCACCGGGGAGCTGTTTTTT
TRBV2	NA	NA	TRBJ2-7	CASSDMGRGYEQYF	TGTGCCAGCAGTGACATGGGTCGGGGTTACGAGCAGTACTTC
TRBV6-5	NA	once	TRBJ1-1	CATTRNTEAFF	TGTGCCACCACACGGAACACTGAAGCTTTCTTT
TRBV6-5	TRBD2	NA	TRBJ2-5	CASRPGLAGAETQYF	TGTGCCAGCAGACCGGGACTAGCGGGAGCAGAGACCCAGTACTTC
TRBV2	NA	few	TRBJ1-2	CASSERRGNYGYTF	TGTGCCAGCAGTGAGAGGCGGGGTAACTATGGCTACACCTTC
TRBV4-1	NA	NA	TRBJ2-7	CASSQLIAGTSSYEQYF	TGCGCCAGCAGCCAATTAATCGCGGGCACATCCTCCTACGAGCAGTACTTC
TRBV5-4	NA	NA	TRBJ1-3	CASSLGQINTIYF	TGTGCCAGCAGCTTGGGACAGATAAACACCATATATTTT
TRBV7-3	TRBD2	NA	TRBJ2-2	CASSLGTSGRADGELFF	TGTGCCAGCAGCTTAGGAACTAGCGGGAGGGCCGACGGGGAGCTGTTTTTT
TRBV29-1	NA	NA	TRBJ2-5	CSVAGETGPGETQYF	TGCAGCGTGGCAGGGGAGACAGGCCCGGGGGAGACCCAGTACTTC
TRBV5-1	NA	NA	TRBJ2-7	CASSLALGREGEQYF	TGCGCCAGCAGCTTGGCGCTCGGGCGGGAAGGTGAGCAGTACTTC
TRBV18	TRBD2	NA	TRBJ2-1	CASSSTQVAGEGEQFF	TGTGCCAGCTCCTCTACCCAGGTAGCGGGAGAAGGTGAGCAGTTCTTC
TRBV30	NA	NA	TRBJ2-5	CAWSRQVGETQYF	TGTGCCTGGAGTAGACAGGTCGGGGAGACCCAGTACTTC
TRBV5-1	TRBD1	NA	TRBJ2-7	CASSMGQVDDEQYF	TGCGCCAGCAGCATGGGACAGGTTGACGACGAGCAGTACTTC
TRBV30	NA	NA	TRBJ2-1	CAWSALAPGQFF	TGTGCCTGGAGTGCACTAGCCCCGGGGCAGTTCTTC
TRBV19	TRBD2	NA	TRBJ2-7	CASKSREGYEQYF	TGTGCCAGTAAGTCCCGGGAGGGCTACGAGCAGTACTTC
TRBV5-1	NA	NA	TRBJ2-7	CACFKQKAAYEQYF	TGCGCTTGTTTCAAGCAGAAGGCGGCATACGAGCAGTACTTC
TRBV5-1	NA	NA	TRBJ2-5	CASSSGGSQYF	TGCGCCAGCAGCTCTGGGGGGTCCCAGTACTTC